Listed here are 15 T cell receptor beta chains from one sample, sequenced in a study of shared clonotypes between healthy human individuals. This table comes from immunoSEQ multiplex PCR, and its TCRdb copy is limited to in-frame clones, with some not included. The sample shows some 1,900,000 clones, 85% to 95% of them seen only once. In the naive CD8 group, cells lacked CD45RO and were positively selected for CCR7, so terminally differentiated effector memory CD45RA+ cells were left out. The sequenced sample consisted of naive CD8+ T cells sorted from blood. These receptor sequences come from a man between 18 and 29 years old in good health.

This chain connects TRBV28 to TRBJ1-3; TRBD1 aligns across 7 bases. With 1 base clipped from V and 4 bases from J, the junction kept 4 bases outside the gene matches. Germline V lookup: CDR1 MDHEN, CDR2 SYDVKM. CDR3 length: 15 amino acids. The CDR3 loop is CASSLLRQGGNTIYF. As DNA, the CDR3 is TGTGCCAGCAGTTTATTAAGACAGGGAGGAAACACCATATATTTT. Full variable domain (remainder filled in from reference TRBV28 and TRBJ1-3): DVKVTQSSRYLVKRTGEKVFLECVQDMDHENMFWYRQDPGLGLRLIYFSYDVKMKEKGDIPEGYSVSREKKERFSLILESASTNQTSMYLCASSLLRQGGNTIYFGEGSWLTVV.

J is TRBJ2-3 and V is TRBV25-1; D is possibly TRBD2 (5 bases). Germline CDR1 is MGHDK and CDR2 is SYGVNS. Trimming pared 0 bases from V and 3 bases from J, leaving 7 bases between. There are 14 residues in the CDR3. The CDR3 DNA reads TGTGCCAGCAGTGAATATAGGACTACAGATACGCAGTATTTT. It translates to CASSEYRTTDTQYF.

This chain's CDR3 is CASSLVQFGQENYGYTF. In nucleotides, the CDR3 is TGTGCCAGCAGCTTAGTCCAATTCGGACAGGAAAACTATGGCTACACCTTC. V usage is TRBV7-9 and J usage is TRBJ1-2, with 7 bases fitting TRBD1. Trimming cost V 1 base and J 2 bases; bases outside gene matches: 10. This CDR3 has 17 amino acids. Germline V gene data show CDR1 as SEHNR and CDR2 as FQNEAQ (reference sequence).

The genes are TRBV4-1 and TRBJ2-7; 11 positions match TRBD2. Germline CDR1 reads MGHRA; CDR2 reads YSYEKL. This CDR3 has 18 residues. The trim removed 0 bases at V and 3 bases at J, leaving 10 bases unmatched. CDR3 sequence (DNA): TGCGCCAGCAGCCAAGATCAGCGACCGACTAGCGGGAACTACGAGCAGTACTTC. Protein product: CASSQDQRPTSGNYEQYF.

The chain links TRBV20-1 to TRBJ2-3; no clear D gene. The germline V gene encodes CDR1 DFQATT and CDR2 SNEGSKA (reference sequence). V was shortened by 4 bases and J by 8 bases, with 10 bases between the two germline ends. The CDR3 loop spans 11 amino acids. CDR3 in amino acids: CSAMELGTQYF. For the CDR3, the DNA is TGCAGTGCTATGGAGCTCGGTACGCAGTATTTT.

The chain has TRBV5-6 and TRBJ2-7; 8 bases fit TRBD2. The ends lost 3 bases at V and 1 base at J; junction bases unmatched: 9. This CDR3 has 16 amino acids. CDR1 and CDR2 (germline): SGHDT, YYEEEE. CDR3 in DNA: TGTGCCAGCAGCTCTATAGCGGGGCCAAATTCCTACGAGCAGTACTTC. Protein product: CASSSIAGPNSYEQYF. The complete variable domain, with remaining parts taken from reference TRBV5-6 and TRBJ2-7, reads DAGVTQSPTHLIKTRGQQVTLRCSPKSGHDTVSWYQQALGQGPQFIFQYYEEEERQRGNFPDRFSGHQFPNYSSELNVNALLLGDSALYLCASSSIAGPNSYEQYFGPGTRLTVT.

The CDR3 coding sequence is TGTGCCAGCAGTTTTTCGGGGGCTGGAAACACCATATATTTT. Translation: CASSFSGAGNTIYF. The rearrangement joins TRBV28 to TRBJ1-3; a possible D gene is TRBD1 (5 bases). V was shortened by 3 bases and J by 2 bases, with 8 bases between the two germline ends. Germline V CDR1 and CDR2: MDHEN, SYDVKM. CDR3 length equals 14 residues.

This clone has only a few counts. This chain uses TRBV27 with TRBJ1-2; D may be TRBD1 (5 bases). The CDR3 contains 14 residues. Germline V gives CDR1 MNHEY, CDR2 SMNVEV (reference sequence). The V gene lost 4 bases and the J gene lost 2 bases, with 11 bases spanning the gap. The CDR3 sequence: CASSWGGGNYGYTF. In DNA, the CDR3 is TGTGCCAGCAGTTGGGGCGGCGGCAACTATGGCTACACCTTC.

The V and J genes are TRBV9 and TRBJ2-5; unclear D gene. The V end lost 3 bases, the J end lost 5 bases, and 14 bases lay between the germline ends. CDR1 and CDR2 (germline): SGDLS, YYNGEE. The CDR3 covers 14 residues. The CDR3 DNA reads as TGTGCCAGCAGCGCAGAAGAGAGTAGGGAGACCCAGTACTTC. Amino acids: CASSAEESRETQYF.

The chain combines TRBV6-6 with TRBJ2-1; 7 bases align to TRBD2. The CDR3 covers 16 residues. The germline gives CDR1 MNHNY, CDR2 SVGAGI (reference sequence). Trimming took 0 bases from V and 5 from J; bases not matched to a gene: 7. CDR3 DNA sequence: TGTGCCAGCAGTTACTCGTCCCAGCGGGGAAACAATGAGCAGTTCTTC. This gives the protein CASSYSSQRGNNEQFF.

The chain carries TRBV28 and TRBJ1-4; TRBD1 aligns across 7 bases. The CDR3 loop spans 14 amino acids. The V gene's germline CDR1 is MDHEN and CDR2 SYDVKM. V gave up 5 bases and J gave up 1 base; unmatched junction bases: 1. The DNA of the CDR3 is TGTGCCAGCAGTCAGGGGGGAACTAATGAAAAACTGTTTTTT. The encoded protein is CASSQGGTNEKLFF.

The V gene is TRBV5-1, the J gene TRBJ1-1, with D possibly being TRBD1 (5 bases). Trimming pared 1 base from V and 5 bases from J, leaving 12 bases between. CDR3 size: 14 residues. CDR1 and CDR2 (germline): SGHRS, YFSETQ. The CDR3 DNA sequence: TGCGCCAGCAGCTTGTCCCAGGGCGGAACTGAAGCTTTCTTT. This translates into CASSLSQGGTEAFF. Full variable domain (missing parts from reference TRBV5-1 and TRBJ1-1): KAGVTQTPRYLIKTRGQQVTLSCSPISGHRSVSWYQQTPGQGLQFLFEYFSETQRNKGNFPGRFSGRQFSNSRSEMNVSTLELGDSALYLCASSLSQGGTEAFFGQGTRLTVV.

This chain links TRBV11-2 with TRBJ2-2, with 9 bases that match TRBD2. CDR3 length: 19 amino acids. V gave up 0 bases and J gave up 0 bases; unmatched junction bases: 8. Germline V lookup: CDR1 SGHAT, CDR2 FQNNGV. Here the CDR3 DNA reads TGTGCCAGCAGCTTAGAGGTCAACCTAGCGGGACCGAACACCGGGGAGCTGTTTTTT. Protein sequence: CASSLEVNLAGPNTGELFF.

This chain joins TRBV28 and TRBJ1-1; the match to TRBD1 covers 7 bases. Germline V gene sequence: CDR1 MDHEN, CDR2 SYDVKM. The length of the CDR3 is 15 residues. Unmatched junction bases numbered 7, after V lost 5 bases and J lost 1 base. In DNA form, the CDR3 reads TGTGCCAGCAGTCCCGAGGGACAGTCGAACACTGAAGCTTTCTTT. Translated: CASSPEGQSNTEAFF.

The rearrangement joins TRBV9 to TRBJ2-3; 12 bases are shared with TRBD2. The CDR3 totals 19 residues. Per germline, CDR1 SGDLS and CDR2 YYNGEE. Losses at the gene ends were 6 bases for V and 6 bases for J; bases not matched to a gene: 20. CDR3 residues: CASILAGGPVPERPDTQYF. In DNA, the CDR3 is TGTGCCAGCATCCTAGCGGGAGGGCCAGTCCCAGAGCGACCGGATACGCAGTATTTT.